The text below deals with one TCR beta chain. The antigen is unknown. V lost 3 bases to trimming and J lost 12 bases, with 21 bases between them. The CDR3 spans 15 residues. Germline lookup yields CDR1 LNHDA and CDR2 SQIVND (reference sequence). The data stem from a study of long-term antiretroviral therapy in people with HIV. Turning to the study itself: Sampling started about a decade before the 2015 immediate-ART recommendation.

An immunoSEQ assay, version v3.0, was performed at survey level. Assay: immunoSEQ multiplex PCR; the TCRdb copy retains only in-frame clones and omits some. The data contain fewer than 45,000 clones, around 84% of them singletons. Study-wide points: Blood was collected between 2004 and 2017, possibly under older ART regimens.

The sequencing used unsorted PBMCs, collected just over 2.7 years before starting antiretroviral therapy. The sequence was collected from a woman younger than 45 with HIV. This chain uses TRBV19 with TRBJ1-5, with D maybe TRBD1 (5 bases). The CDR3 sequence is CASSMLGGGSWLQHF. In nucleotides, the CDR3 is TGTGCCAGTAGTATGTTGGGCGGGGGTTCATGGCTCCAGCATTTT. Drawing the rest from reference TRBV19 and TRBJ1-5, the complete variable domain is DGGITQSPKYLFRKEGQNVTLSCEQNLNHDAMYWYRQDPGQGLRLIYYSQIVNDFQKGDIAEGYSVSREKKESFPLTVTSAQKNPTAFYLCASSMLGGGSWLQHFGDGTRLSIL.